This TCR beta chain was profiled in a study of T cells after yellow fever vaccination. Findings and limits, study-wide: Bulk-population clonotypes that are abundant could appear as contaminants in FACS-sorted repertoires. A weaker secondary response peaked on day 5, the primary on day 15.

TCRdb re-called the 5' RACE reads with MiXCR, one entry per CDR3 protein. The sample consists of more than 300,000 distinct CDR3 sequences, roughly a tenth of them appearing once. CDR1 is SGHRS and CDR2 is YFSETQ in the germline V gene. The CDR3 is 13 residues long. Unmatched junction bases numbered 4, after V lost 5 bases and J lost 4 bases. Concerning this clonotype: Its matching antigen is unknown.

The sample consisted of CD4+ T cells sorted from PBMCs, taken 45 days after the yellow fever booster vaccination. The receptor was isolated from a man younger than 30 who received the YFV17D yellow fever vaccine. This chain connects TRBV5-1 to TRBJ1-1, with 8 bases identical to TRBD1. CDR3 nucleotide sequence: TGCGCCAGCAGGTGGACAGGGAGCACTGAAGCTTTCTTT. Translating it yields CASRWTGSTEAFF.